Described below is a single TCR beta chain sequence and its context. The antigen remains unidentified. The protocol was immunoSEQ multiplex PCR, while the TCRdb copy is restricted to in-frame clones and leaves out a portion. The sample holds tens of thousands of clones; about four fifths are singletons and the top ten take 5.9%. The data were taken from a study of a mutant IDH1 vaccine in newly diagnosed glioma. Study background: Treated patients comprised 62.5% males and around 40% females, mean age 40.4 years. Patients had received radiotherapy, temozolomide, or both previously, most receiving both. Study-level findings and limits: Shifts in the top peripheral T cell clonotypes seemed unrelated to pseudoprogression.

V was pared by 2 bases and J by 3 bases, with 9 bases between. Per germline, CDR1 SGHKS and CDR2 YYEKEE (reference sequence). This CDR3 spans 13 amino acids. Time point in this sample: week 11, during vaccination. Alongside topical imiquimod, each dose of vaccine comprised 300 ug of mutant IDH1 20-mer peptide. This TCR was sampled from a man in his fifties or sixties with glioma. The chain joins TRBV5-5 to TRBJ2-7; D ambiguous. The specimen comprised PBMCs, sampled from a glioma patient whose treatment included an IDH1 peptide vaccine. The chain's CDR3 is CASSFRPIYEQYF. The CDR3 coding sequence is TGTGCCAGCAGCTTCCGGCCAATCTACGAGCAGTACTTC.